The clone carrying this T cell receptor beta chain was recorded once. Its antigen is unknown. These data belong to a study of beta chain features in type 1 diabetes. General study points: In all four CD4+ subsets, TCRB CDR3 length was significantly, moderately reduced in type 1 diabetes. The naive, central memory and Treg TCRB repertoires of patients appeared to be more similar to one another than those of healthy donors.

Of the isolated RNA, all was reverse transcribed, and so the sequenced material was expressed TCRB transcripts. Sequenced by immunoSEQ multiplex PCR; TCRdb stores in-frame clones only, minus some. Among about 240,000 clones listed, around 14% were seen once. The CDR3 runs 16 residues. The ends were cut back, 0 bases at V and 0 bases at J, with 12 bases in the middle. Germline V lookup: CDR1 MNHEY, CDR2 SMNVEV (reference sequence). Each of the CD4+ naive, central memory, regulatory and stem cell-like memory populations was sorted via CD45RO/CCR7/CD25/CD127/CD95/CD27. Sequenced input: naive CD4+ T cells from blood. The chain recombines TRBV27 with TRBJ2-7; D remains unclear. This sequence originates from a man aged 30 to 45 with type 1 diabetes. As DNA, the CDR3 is TGTGCCAGCAGTTTATCGGCAGGCTTTAGCTCCTACGAGCAGTACTTC. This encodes CASSLSAGFSSYEQYF.